The sequence of this TCR beta chain was determined in a study of human T cells and chemical hapten exposure. Overall study context: How much TCR each sample yielded varied, mostly because pooled library volumes differed slightly. Whole-study results and caveats: TCRs exceeding 1 in 1000 frequency stayed unchanged with DPC sensitization. Relative to controls, expanded TCRs formed significantly more large CDR3 similarity clusters.

The CDR3 runs 13 residues. V was pared by 6 bases and J by 3 bases, with 12 bases between. CDR1 MNHEY and CDR2 SVGEGT come from the germline V gene. TCRdb ran MiXCR on the RACE reads and lists one entry per CDR3 protein. This sample carries about 180,000 distinct CDR3 sequences, approximately 29% of them seen once, and the ten largest clones take 2.9%. The time point: pre-sensitization, week 0. Treatment of the sample: therapeutic diphenylcyclopropenone sensitization with weekly scalp DPC. Whole blood, unfractionated, served as the material for total RNA extraction. This clonotype was seen a handful of times. What it binds is unknown.

This chain links TRBV6-2 or TRBV6-3 with TRBJ2-7; D is perhaps TRBD1 (5 bases). The sequencing here drew on whole blood, taken in connection with sensitization to the hapten diphenylcyclopropenone (DPC). The origin of this receptor is a woman in her thirties with alopecia areata. Some clones in this sample may be carry-over from other donors' samples. CDR3: CASRPTANYEQYF. In DNA, the CDR3 is TGTGCCAGCAGACCGACAGCTAACTACGAGCAGTACTTC.